The clone carrying this T cell receptor (beta chain) was seen repeatedly, ten times or more. Its antigen is currently unknown. Fresh peripheral blood, under 13 ml, was the source of the PBMCs. This sample stems from a study of T cells in Graves' hyperthyroidism and ophthalmopathy. Findings and caveats of the study: Among clonotypes expanded in thyroid above 0.001, most were also found in blood.

In germline, CDR1 is MDHEN, CDR2 SYDVKM. V dropped 5 bases and J dropped 1; count of bases not matched to a gene: 10. The length of the CDR3 is 16 residues. The source material, RNA transcripts, was used to amplify TCR beta CDR3 regions. Using the HTBI primer set, a first-round RT-PCR was run on the TCR CDR3. Each CDR3 protein gets one entry after TCRdb re-called the multiplex PCR reads with MiXCR. The data hold a few hundred thousand distinct CDR3 sequences, with about 16% observed a single time. The sequence came from a woman in her 30s with Graves' hyperthyroidism. Sequencing used blood. V is TRBV28 and J is TRBJ1-1; 7 nucleotides align to TRBD1. The CDR3 here is CASSHRQGVKNTEAFF. The DNA of the CDR3 is TGTGCCAGCAGTCACAGACAGGGTGTAAAGAACACTGAAGCTTTCTTT.